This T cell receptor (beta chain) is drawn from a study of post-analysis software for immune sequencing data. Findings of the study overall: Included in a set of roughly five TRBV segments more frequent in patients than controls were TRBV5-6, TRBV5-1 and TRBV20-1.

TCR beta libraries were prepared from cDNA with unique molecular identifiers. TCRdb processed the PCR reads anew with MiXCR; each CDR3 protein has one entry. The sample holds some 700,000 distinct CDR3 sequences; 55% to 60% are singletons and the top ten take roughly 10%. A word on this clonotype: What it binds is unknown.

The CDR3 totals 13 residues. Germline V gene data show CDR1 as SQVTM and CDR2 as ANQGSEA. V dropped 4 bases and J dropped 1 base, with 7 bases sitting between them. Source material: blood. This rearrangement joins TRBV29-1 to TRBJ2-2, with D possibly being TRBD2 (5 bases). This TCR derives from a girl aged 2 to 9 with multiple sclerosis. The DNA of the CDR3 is TGCAGCGTTGGCCGGGGGAACACCGGGGAGCTGTTTTTT. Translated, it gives CSVGRGNTGELFF.